Each of the 17 T cell receptor beta chains below was sequenced from the same sample in a study of T cell responses to AZD1222 COVID-19 vaccine. Profiled with immunoSEQ multiplex PCR; TCRdb holds only in-frame clones, not every one. The sample lists 130,000 to 150,000 clones, about 92% occurring once. The sequencing here drew on peripheral blood, taken after recovery from COVID-19. All receptors come from an adult who had recovered from COVID-19.

The V and J genes are TRBV2 and TRBJ2-6, with 8 bases lining up with TRBD1. The CDR3 extends over 15 amino acids. Germline lookup yields CDR1 SNHLY and CDR2 FYNNEI. Unmatched junction bases numbered 6, after V lost 7 bases and J lost 4 bases. DNA for the CDR3: TGTGCCAGCAAGGACAGGGCCACGGGGGCCAACGTCCTGACTTTC. Protein: CASKDRATGANVLTF.

The V call is TRBV5-1, the J call TRBJ2-7, with D possibly being TRBD1 (5 bases). This CDR3 spans 14 amino acids. Germline CDR1 SGHRS, CDR2 YFSETQ. Trimming removed 7 bases from V and 2 bases from J, with 16 bases in between. CDR3 residues: CASSRTQQAYEQYF. The CDR3 nucleotides read TGCGCCAGCTCCAGAACCCAACAGGCCTACGAGCAGTACTTC.

The chain carries TRBV29-1 and TRBJ2-1; the D call may be TRBD1 or TRBD2 (5 bases each). CDR1 and CDR2 (germline): SQVTM, ANQGSEA. The V end was cut by 7 bases, the J end by 0 bases, with 16 bases between. The CDR3 covers 15 residues. Here the CDR3 DNA reads TGCAGCGCGGCCCCGGGGCAGTACTCCTACAATGAGCAGTTCTTC. It translates to CSAAPGQYSYNEQFF.

This chain connects TRBV5-5 to TRBJ1-5; TRBD1 might be the D (6 bases). Looked up from germline, CDR1 is SGHKS and CDR2 is YYEKEE (reference sequence). With 2 bases removed from V and 0 bases from J, the gap between germline ends came to 9 bases. The CDR3 runs 15 residues. In DNA form, the CDR3 reads TGTGCCAGCAGCTTCCGGACAGATAGCAATCAGCCCCAGCATTTT. Its translation: CASSFRTDSNQPQHF.

J is TRBJ1-5 and V is TRBV19; no firm D call. CDR1 and CDR2 (germline): LNHDA, SQIVND (reference sequence). Trimming stripped 5 bases from V and 6 bases from J, with 11 bases between. The CDR3 has 13 amino acids. CDR3 bases: TGTGCCAGTAGTGGTAGTCTACTTCAGCCCCAGCATTTT. It translates to CASSGSLLQPQHF.

This chain joins TRBV4-1 and TRBJ2-7; 12 positions agree with TRBD2. The CDR3 runs to 19 residues. After removal of 2 bases from V and 6 bases from J, the junction contained 17 bases not matched to a gene. Per the germline V gene, CDR1 is MGHRA and CDR2 is YSYEKL. In DNA form, the CDR3 reads TGCGCCAGCAGCCAAAACCTTTTCGGACTAGCGGGAAAGTATAGCGAGCAGTACTTC. Its translation: CASSQNLFGLAGKYSEQYF.

The chain joins TRBV5-1 to TRBJ2-1; no firm D call. V dropped 1 base and J dropped 5 bases, with 7 bases sitting between them. Germline V gene data show CDR1 as SGHRS and CDR2 as YFSETQ. This CDR3 spans 13 amino acids. The DNA for the CDR3 is TGCGCCAGCAGCTTGTTCTCTAACAATGAGCAGTTCTTC. Translating gives CASSLFSNNEQFF. The complete variable domain, with remaining parts taken from reference TRBV5-1 and TRBJ2-1, reads KAGVTQTPRYLIKTRGQQVTLSCSPISGHRSVSWYQQTPGQGLQFLFEYFSETQRNKGNFPGRFSGRQFSNSRSEMNVSTLELGDSALYLCASSLFSNNEQFFGPGTRLTVL.

The gene calls are TRBV4-1 and TRBJ1-5; a weak D match, TRBD1 (5 bases). Germline CDR1 is MGHRA and CDR2 is YSYEKL. This CDR3 has 16 residues. V was trimmed by 4 bases and J by 0 bases, leaving 13 bases between them. The chain's CDR3 is CASSPGTHYSNQPQHF. The DNA for the CDR3 is TGCGCCAGCAGCCCCGGGACGCACTATAGCAATCAGCCCCAGCATTTT.

The chain employs TRBV29-1 and TRBJ1-4; D might be TRBD1 (6 bases). CDR1 and CDR2 (germline): SQVTM, ANQGSEA. V was pared by 7 bases and J by 8 bases, with 20 bases between. The CDR3 loop spans 14 amino acids. The CDR3 is CSAITGSNAEKLFF. The CDR3 region has the DNA TGCAGCGCCATCACAGGGAGTAATGCGGAAAAACTGTTTTTT.

The chain couples TRBV9 to TRBJ2-7; 10 bases map to TRBD1. Germline V CDR1 and CDR2: SGDLS, YYNGEE. Trimming at V came to 2 bases and at J to 5 bases, leaving 1 base not matched to a gene. CDR3 length equals 13 residues. CDR3 DNA: TGTGCCAGCAGCGTGACAGGGGGCGACGAGCAGTACTTC. It yields the protein CASSVTGGDEQYF. Combining the CDR3 with reference TRBV9 and TRBJ2-7 gives the whole variable domain DSGVTQTPKHLITATGQRVTLRCSPRSGDLSVYWYQQSLDQGLQFLIQYYNGEERAKGNILERFSAQQFPDLHSELNLSSLELGDSALYFCASSVTGGDEQYFGPGTRLTVT.

The chain couples TRBV7-2 to TRBJ2-3, with 9 positions matching TRBD1. CDR1 is SGHTA and CDR2 is FQGNSA in the germline V gene. The CDR3 runs 17 residues. V lost 6 bases, J lost 0 bases, and 10 bases stayed unmatched. CDR3: CASRNPQGASSTDTQYF. CDR3 bases: TGTGCCAGCAGAAACCCACAGGGGGCCTCTAGCACAGATACGCAGTATTTT.

This CDR3 is CASSPSSFQSYGYTF. CDR3 coding DNA: TGTGCCAGCTCACCAAGTTCATTTCAGAGCTATGGCTACACCTTC. The J gene is TRBJ1-2, the V gene TRBV18; unclear D gene. V was clipped by 2 bases and J by 4 bases, with 14 bases between them. This CDR3 contains 15 residues. Looked up from germline, CDR1 is KGHSH and CDR2 is LQKENI.

This sequence joins TRBV7-8 and TRBJ2-3; unclear D gene. CDR3 length: 18 amino acids. Trimming shortened V by 5 bases and J by 0 bases, and 21 bases separated the two germline ends. CDR1 and CDR2 (germline): SGHVS, FQNEAQ. The CDR3 reads CASSPWQVSSSSTDTQYF. The CDR3 DNA reads TGTGCCAGCAGCCCTTGGCAGGTTTCTTCGTCTAGCACAGATACGCAGTATTTT.

V gene TRBV19 combines with J gene TRBJ2-2, with TRBD1 as a possible D gene (5 bases). Germline CDR1 LNHDA, CDR2 SQIVND (reference sequence). The CDR3 spans 14 residues. Deletions cut 8 bases from V and 1 base from J, with 11 bases between. CDR3 sequence: CASADRLNTGELFF. The DNA of the CDR3 is TGTGCCAGTGCAGACAGACTGAACACCGGGGAGCTGTTTTTT.

This chain uses TRBV11-2 with TRBJ1-2; D gene ambiguous. Germline values: CDR1 SGHAT, CDR2 FQNNGV. This CDR3 comprises 13 residues. The V end lost 1 base, the J end lost 4 bases, and 7 bases lay between the germline ends. The CDR3 reads CASSLVLGYGYTF. CDR3 nucleotide sequence: TGTGCCAGCAGCTTAGTCTTGGGCTATGGCTACACCTTC.

V gene TRBV15 combines with J gene TRBJ2-1; 7 bases align to TRBD1. The V and J ends lost 1 base and 3 bases, in that order; junction bases with no gene match: 6. Germline assignment: CDR1 LNHNV and CDR2 YYDKDF (reference sequence). The CDR3 has 16 amino acids. Here the CDR3 reads CATSRALPGGYNEQFF. CDR3 DNA sequence: TGTGCCACCAGCAGAGCGTTGCCAGGGGGCTACAATGAGCAGTTCTTC. Supplemented by reference TRBV15 and TRBJ2-1, the full variable domain reads DAMVIQNPRYQVTQFGKPVTLSCSQTLNHNVMYWYQQKSSQAPKLLFHYYDKDFNNEADTPDNFQSRRPNTSFCFLDIRSPGLGDTAMYLCATSRALPGGYNEQFFGPGTRLTVL.

This chain connects TRBV7-8 to TRBJ2-7; D is unresolved. CDR1 is SGHVS, CDR2 FQNEAQ, per germline. Trimming stripped 5 bases from V and 0 bases from J, with 8 bases between. This CDR3 has 13 amino acids. In DNA form, the CDR3 reads TGTGCCAGCAGCCCAGCCTACTCCTACGAGCAGTACTTC. Its protein is CASSPAYSYEQYF. The full variable domain, its missing parts supplied by reference TRBV7-8 and TRBJ2-7, is GAGVSQSPRYKVAKRGQDVALRCDPISGHVSLFWYQQALGQGPEFLTYFQNEAQLDKSGLPSDRFFAERPEGSVSTLKIQRTQQEDSAVYLCASSPAYSYEQYFGPGTRLTVT.